This is a list of T cell receptor beta chains from one sample in a study of blood T cell repertoires in COVID-19. TCRdb keeps only in-frame clones here, not all; method: immunoSEQ multiplex PCR. The sample has more than 65,000 clones, around 76% seen once. The specimen was peripheral blood. The receptors originated from a woman older than 75 with active or convalescent COVID-19. The conserved cysteine and the conserved F or W are not part of the CDR3 here. D genes are given only for firm matches.

CDR3: AIRGTGNSPLH; D: TRBD1; J: TRBJ1-6; V: TRBV10-3
CDR3: SASGAGGYTGELF; D: TRBD2; J: TRBJ2-2; V: TRBV20-1
CDR3: ASSQEAGGAF; D: NA; J: TRBJ1-1; V: TRBV3-1/TRBV3-2
CDR3: ASSDWDRPNYEQY; D: TRBD1; J: TRBJ2-7; V: TRBV6-1
CDR3: ASSIQAGGRTDTQY; D: TRBD2; J: TRBJ2-3; V: TRBV19
CDR3: ASSVRQGPNEKLF; D: TRBD1; J: TRBJ1-4; V: TRBV19
CDR3: ASSQDPLAGGREQF; D: TRBD2; J: TRBJ2-1; V: TRBV3-1/TRBV3-2
CDR3: ASSLLLGFGGYT; D: NA; J: TRBJ1-2; V: TRBV28
CDR3: ASTTLGGYQPQH; D: NA; J: TRBJ1-5; V: TRBV19
CDR3: ASSPDSAYEQY; D: NA; J: TRBJ2-7; V: TRBV18
CDR3: ATSRDREGMAGELF; D: NA; J: TRBJ2-2; V: TRBV15
CDR3: ASSLERDRGFYEQY; D: TRBD1; J: TRBJ2-7; V: TRBV7-2
CDR3: ASSRGGATGELF; D: NA; J: TRBJ2-2; V: TRBV6-2/TRBV6-3
CDR3: ASSPGQYGYT; D: NA; J: TRBJ1-2; V: TRBV6-2/TRBV6-3
CDR3: ASSQGERGGDTQY; D: TRBD2; J: TRBJ2-3; V: TRBV4-3
CDR3: AWRRLWTGSPTGANVLT; D: TRBD1; J: TRBJ2-6; V: TRBV30
CDR3: ASSLNRATGELF; D: NA; J: TRBJ2-2; V: TRBV7-3
CDR3: ASSRTGRTEAF; D: TRBD1; J: TRBJ1-1; V: TRBV18
CDR3: ASSLEVGVSYGYT; D: NA; J: TRBJ1-2; V: TRBV7-2
CDR3: ASSPRDRESNEQF; D: TRBD1; J: TRBJ2-1; V: TRBV18
CDR3: ASSRNPEGGTEAF; D: NA; J: TRBJ1-1; V: TRBV27
CDR3: ASSLPGQLSGNTIY; D: TRBD1; J: TRBJ1-3; V: TRBV28
CDR3: ASGEPGLGEQY; D: NA; J: TRBJ2-7; V: TRBV5-1
CDR3: ASSRRTQSSYEQY; D: NA; J: TRBJ2-7; V: TRBV7-2
CDR3: ASSLGPGDPVF; D: NA; J: TRBJ1-4; V: TRBV11-3
CDR3: ASSSTGDYDDTQY; D: NA; J: TRBJ2-3; V: TRBV7-9
CDR3: ASSLKQGAGNTIY; D: TRBD1; J: TRBJ1-3; V: TRBV18
CDR3: ASSGLAGRDTQY; D: TRBD2; J: TRBJ2-3; V: TRBV9
CDR3: ASGSIPILSRSNQPQH; D: NA; J: TRBJ1-5; V: TRBV23-1
CDR3: ASSSTTASGNTIY; D: NA; J: TRBJ1-3; V: TRBV5-1
CDR3: ASSPSSCRAAGEETQY; D: TRBD2; J: TRBJ2-5; V: TRBV6-6
CDR3: ASRTSGEYGELF; D: TRBD2; J: TRBJ2-2; V: TRBV5-1
CDR3: ASSLATDWGGGYT; D: NA; J: TRBJ1-2; V: TRBV5-1
CDR3: ASSKTGDPYEQY; D: TRBD1; J: TRBJ2-7; V: TRBV25-1
CDR3: ASSPSFYGYT; D: NA; J: TRBJ1-2; V: TRBV5-6
CDR3: ASTNKGGTSDQPQH; D: NA; J: TRBJ1-5; V: TRBV6-6
CDR3: ASSPLAGGSTDTQY; D: TRBD2; J: TRBJ2-3; V: TRBV5-1
CDR3: ASNRGTSTDTQY; D: NA; J: TRBJ2-3; V: TRBV19
CDR3: ASSVAPAGGYNEQF; D: TRBD2; J: TRBJ2-1; V: TRBV9
CDR3: ASSGTGWSEAF; D: NA; J: TRBJ1-1; V: TRBV5-5
CDR3: ASSQVRGSTGELF; D: TRBD1; J: TRBJ2-2; V: TRBV4-3
CDR3: ASSDMDSGGAETQY; D: TRBD1; J: TRBJ2-5; V: TRBV6-2/TRBV6-3
CDR3: ASSPGQVSYNEQF; D: TRBD1; J: TRBJ2-1; V: TRBV11-3